This TCR beta chain was sequenced for a study of blood T cell repertoires in COVID-19. Per the authors' pipeline: How many nucleated cells were present was estimated from reference gene primer amplification. Clones were read by immunoSEQ multiplex PCR, and TCRdb kept only the in-frame ones, dropping some. V and J calls and clone size are as listed in that table; D and trimming were resolved from the DNA. This repertoire shows more than 200,000 clones, under 90% found once; its top ten account for under 3%. Trimming cost V 1 base and J 5 bases; bases outside gene matches: 10. The germline CDR1 and CDR2 sequences are SGHNT and YENEEA. The CDR3 totals 16 residues.

The gene calls are TRBV11-3 and TRBJ2-5, with 7 bases aligning to TRBD1. This sequence originates from a woman aged 40 to 55 with active or convalescent COVID-19. Sequenced sample: peripheral blood. Here the CDR3 reads CASSLVGDTRGETQYF. CDR3 DNA: TGTGCCAGCAGCTTAGTAGGGGACACCAGGGGGGAGACCCAGTACTTC.